The rows below give T cell receptor beta chains drawn from one sample of a study of beta chain features in type 1 diabetes. Sequencing used immunoSEQ multiplex PCR; TCRdb keeps in-frame clones, though not all of them. The sample lists under 450,000 clones; around 14% were seen once. Sample: naive CD4+ T cells from blood. The receptors come from a man under 40 in good health. Each CDR3 is given with its conserved first and last residue. D genes are given only for firm matches. Size is omitted from some rows. Given values are once, few, many or a class for expanded clones.

d_call: NA
clone_size: NA
j_call: TRBJ2-5
v_call: TRBV20-1
cdr3_aa: CRAVGGETQYF
cdr3_nt: TGCAGGGCAGTAGGGGGAGAGACCCAGTACTTC

d_call: NA
clone_size: few
j_call: TRBJ2-7
v_call: TRBV7-2
cdr3_aa: CASSLARRDEQYF
cdr3_nt: TGTGCCAGCAGCTTAGCGCGTCGGGACGAGCAGTACTTC

d_call: NA
clone_size: few
j_call: TRBJ2-2
v_call: TRBV7-2
cdr3_aa: CASSLVFLTGELFF
cdr3_nt: TGTGCCAGCAGCTTAGTTTTCCTTACCGGGGAGCTGTTTTTT

d_call: NA
clone_size: many
j_call: TRBJ1-1
v_call: TRBV5-1
cdr3_aa: CASSSGNTEAFF
cdr3_nt: TGCGCCAGCAGCTCAGGGAACACTGAAGCTTTCTTT

d_call: TRBD2
clone_size: NA
j_call: TRBJ2-1
v_call: TRBV7-3
cdr3_aa: CASSLKQRGNNEQFF
cdr3_nt: TGTGCCAGCAGCTTAAAGCAGCGGGGAAACAATGAGCAGTTCTTC

d_call: TRBD1
clone_size: NA
j_call: TRBJ2-7
v_call: TRBV7-2
cdr3_aa: CASRTGRSPYEQYF
cdr3_nt: TGTGCCAGCAGGACAGGGCGTTCTCCATACGAGCAGTACTTC

d_call: NA
clone_size: NA
j_call: TRBJ2-1
v_call: TRBV29-1
cdr3_aa: CSVAARHGEQFF
cdr3_nt: TGCAGCGTTGCGGCCCGGCACGGTGAGCAGTTCTTC

d_call: NA
clone_size: few
j_call: TRBJ2-3
v_call: TRBV7-6
cdr3_aa: CASSLKGDTQYF
cdr3_nt: TGTGCCAGCAGCTTAAAGGGGGATACGCAGTATTTT

d_call: TRBD1
clone_size: few
j_call: TRBJ2-7
v_call: TRBV11-2
cdr3_aa: CASSLAGTGNYEQYF
cdr3_nt: TGTGCCAGCAGCCTCGCCGGGACAGGAAACTACGAGCAGTACTTC

d_call: NA
clone_size: NA
j_call: TRBJ2-1
v_call: TRBV18
cdr3_aa: CASSPPRNEQFF
cdr3_nt: TGTGCCAGCTCACCACCTCGGAATGAGCAGTTCTTC